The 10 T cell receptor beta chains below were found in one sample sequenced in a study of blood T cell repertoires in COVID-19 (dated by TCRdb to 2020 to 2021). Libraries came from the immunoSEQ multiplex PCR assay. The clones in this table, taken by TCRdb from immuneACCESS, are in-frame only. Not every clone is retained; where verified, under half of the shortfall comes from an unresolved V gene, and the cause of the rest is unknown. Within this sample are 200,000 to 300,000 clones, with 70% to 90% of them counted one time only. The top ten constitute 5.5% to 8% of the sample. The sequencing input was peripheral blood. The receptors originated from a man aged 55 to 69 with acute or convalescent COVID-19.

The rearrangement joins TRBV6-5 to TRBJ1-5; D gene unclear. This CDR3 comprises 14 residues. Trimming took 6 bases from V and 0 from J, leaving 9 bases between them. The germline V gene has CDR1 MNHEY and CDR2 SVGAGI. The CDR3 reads CASSTRISNQPQHF. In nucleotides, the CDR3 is TGTGCCAGCAGCACTAGGATTAGCAATCAGCCCCAGCATTTT.

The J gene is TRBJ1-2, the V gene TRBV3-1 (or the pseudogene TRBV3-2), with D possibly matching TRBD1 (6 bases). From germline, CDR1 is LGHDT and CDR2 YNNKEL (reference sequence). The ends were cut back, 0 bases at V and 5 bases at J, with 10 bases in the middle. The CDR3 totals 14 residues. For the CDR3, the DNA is TGTGCCAGCAGCCAAGAAACAAGGGGGTATGGCTACACCTTC. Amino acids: CASSQETRGYGYTF.

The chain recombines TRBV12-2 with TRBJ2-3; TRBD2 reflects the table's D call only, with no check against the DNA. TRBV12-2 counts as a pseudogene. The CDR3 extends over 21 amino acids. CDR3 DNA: TGTGCAAGTCGCTTGGTTATTAGGGGGCCTAGCGGGAGTCCCGGGACAGATACGCAGTATTTT. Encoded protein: CASRLVIRGPSGSPGTDTQYF.

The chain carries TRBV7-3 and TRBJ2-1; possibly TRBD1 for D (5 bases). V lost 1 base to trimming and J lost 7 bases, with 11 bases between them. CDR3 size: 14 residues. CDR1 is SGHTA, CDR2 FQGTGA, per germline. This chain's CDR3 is CASSLNRNENEQFF. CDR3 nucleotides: TGTGCCAGCAGCTTAAACAGGAATGAAAATGAGCAGTTCTTC.

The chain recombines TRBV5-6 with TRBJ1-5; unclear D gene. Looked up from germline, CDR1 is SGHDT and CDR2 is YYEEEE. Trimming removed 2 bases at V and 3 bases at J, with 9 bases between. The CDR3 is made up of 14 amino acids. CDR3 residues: CASSFGLANQPQHF. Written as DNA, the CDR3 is TGTGCCAGCAGCTTTGGCCTTGCCAATCAGCCCCAGCATTTT.

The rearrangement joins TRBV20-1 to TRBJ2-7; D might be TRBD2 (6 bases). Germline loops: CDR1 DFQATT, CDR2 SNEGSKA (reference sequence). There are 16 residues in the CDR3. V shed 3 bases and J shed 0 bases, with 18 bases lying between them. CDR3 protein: CSASGGGQGSSYEQYF. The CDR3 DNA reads TGCAGTGCTAGTGGAGGAGGGCAGGGTAGCTCCTACGAGCAGTACTTC.

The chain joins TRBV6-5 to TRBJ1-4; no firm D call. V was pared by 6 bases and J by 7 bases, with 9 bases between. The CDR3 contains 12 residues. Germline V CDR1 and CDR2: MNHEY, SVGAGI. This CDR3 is CASSPSSEKLFF. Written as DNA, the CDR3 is TGTGCCAGCAGCCCGAGTTCTGAAAAACTGTTTTTT.

CDR3 sequence reads: CASSQSGTGVVGELFF. The CDR3 region has the DNA TGTGCCAGCAGCCAATCCGGGACAGGGGTTGTCGGGGAGCTGTTTTTT. V is TRBV7-3 and J is TRBJ2-2; 10 nucleotides agree with TRBD1. The length of the CDR3 is 16 residues. J gave up 7 bases and V 5 bases, and 10 bases lay outside the gene matches. Germline V lookup: CDR1 SGHTA, CDR2 FQGTGA.

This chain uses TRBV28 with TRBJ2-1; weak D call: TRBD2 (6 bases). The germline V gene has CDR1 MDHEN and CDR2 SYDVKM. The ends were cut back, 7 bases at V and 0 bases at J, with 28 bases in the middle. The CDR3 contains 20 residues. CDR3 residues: CASTPLPGLATSSSYNEQFF. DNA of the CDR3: TGTGCCAGCACCCCACTGCCGGGGCTAGCGACTTCCAGCTCCTACAATGAGCAGTTCTTC.

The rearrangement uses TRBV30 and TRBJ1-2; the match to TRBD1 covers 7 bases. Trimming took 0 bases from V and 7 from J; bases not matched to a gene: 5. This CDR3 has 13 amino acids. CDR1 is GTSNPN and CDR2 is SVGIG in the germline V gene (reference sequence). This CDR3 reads CAWSVLQGGGYTF. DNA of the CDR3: TGTGCCTGGAGTGTTTTGCAGGGGGGTGGCTACACCTTC.